Reported below is one T cell receptor beta chain. The record originates from a study of post-analysis software for immune sequencing data. CDR3 size: 11 residues. Trimming cost V 5 bases and J 3 bases, with 8 bases left between them. In germline, CDR1 is DFQATT, CDR2 SNEGSKA (reference sequence). Unique molecular identifiers were built into the TCR beta cDNA libraries. From the PCR reads, TCRdb called clonotypes with MiXCR, one entry per CDR3 protein. The sample contains about 160,000 distinct CDR3 sequences, roughly 35% of which appear only once. The TCR was taken from a girl aged 10-17 years with multiple sclerosis. This specimen was blood, taken after autologous hematopoietic stem cell transplantation. This chain uses TRBV20-1 with TRBJ2-7; D unresolved. The CDR3 sequence: CSAALRYEQYF. In nucleotides, the CDR3 is TGCAGTGCTGCACTTCGCTACGAGCAGTACTTC.